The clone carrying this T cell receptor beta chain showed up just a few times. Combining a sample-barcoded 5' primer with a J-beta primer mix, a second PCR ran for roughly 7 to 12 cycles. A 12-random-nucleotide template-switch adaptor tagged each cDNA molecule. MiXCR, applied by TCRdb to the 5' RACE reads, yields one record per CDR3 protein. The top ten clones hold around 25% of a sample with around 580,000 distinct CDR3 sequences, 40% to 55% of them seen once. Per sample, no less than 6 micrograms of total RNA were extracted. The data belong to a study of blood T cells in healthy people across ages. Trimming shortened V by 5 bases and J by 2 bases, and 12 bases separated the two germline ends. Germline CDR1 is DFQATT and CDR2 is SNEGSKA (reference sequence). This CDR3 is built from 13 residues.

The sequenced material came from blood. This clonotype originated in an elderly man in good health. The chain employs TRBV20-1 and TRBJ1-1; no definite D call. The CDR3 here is CSAVKTGNTEAFF. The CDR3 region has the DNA TGCAGTGCTGTAAAGACCGGAAACACTGAAGCTTTCTTT.